The next 24 T cell receptor beta chains were all read from a single sample in a study of human CD8 memory T cell subsets. The authors made TCR beta libraries using UMI-labeled 5' RACE. TCRdb reanalyzed the 5' RACE reads and collapses them to one entry per CDR3 protein, without DNA. With 9,500 to 13,000 distinct CDR3 sequences in the sample, the ten largest clones hold around 8.7%. The sequencing sample was made of CD8+ T cells from PBMCs. These receptors were taken from a human donor in good health.

The chain is built from TRBV20-1 and TRBJ2-1; the D gene TCRdb calls, TRBD2, cannot be checked with no DNA. Per the germline V gene, CDR1 is DFQATT and CDR2 is SNEGSKA (reference sequence). CDR3 size: 15 residues. The CDR3 spells CSARDSEREVNEQFF.

The chain uses TRBV11-2 and TRBJ1-1; TCRdb's D call of TRBD1 is untestable without DNA. The CDR3 is 15 residues long. The germline V gene encodes CDR1 SGHAT and CDR2 FQNNGV. CDR3 sequence: CASSFGTGGGTEAFF. Combining the CDR3 with reference TRBV11-2 and TRBJ1-1 gives the whole variable domain EAGVAQSPRYKIIEKRQSVAFWCNPISGHATLYWYQQILGQGPKLLIQFQNNGVVDDSQLPKDRFSAERLKGVDSTLKIQPAKLEDSAVYLCASSFGTGGGTEAFFGQGTRLTVV.

By frequency, this clonotype is medium-sized. The rearrangement links TRBV29-1 to TRBJ1-4; TCRdb's D call, TRBD1, is unchecked because there is no DNA. Germline loops: CDR1 SQVTM, CDR2 ANQGSEA. CDR3 length equals 13 residues. CDR3 protein: CSVEGTGEEKLFF.

This clonotype ranks as medium-sized in terms of frequency. The chain employs TRBV28 and TRBJ2-7; with no DNA, the TCRdb D assignment of TRBD1 cannot be verified. Germline CDR1 MDHEN, CDR2 SYDVKM. CDR3 length: 17 amino acids. CDR3 protein: CASSFPVVRGPSYEQYF. Complete variable domain (other parts from reference TRBV28 and TRBJ2-7): DVKVTQSSRYLVKRTGEKVFLECVQDMDHENMFWYRQDPGLGLRLIYFSYDVKMKEKGDIPEGYSVSREKKERFSLILESASTNQTSMYLCASSFPVVRGPSYEQYFGPGTRLTVT.

The J gene is TRBJ1-5, the V gene TRBV10-2. The germline V gene encodes CDR1 WSHSY and CDR2 SAAADI. The CDR3 sequence is 15 residues long. CDR3 region: CASSESDGDGQPQHF.

The V and J genes are TRBV6-5 and TRBJ2-1. This CDR3 region has 14 residues. Germline V gene sequence: CDR1 MNHEY, CDR2 SVGAGI. The CDR3 loop is CASTRQGTYNEQFF.

The CDR3 spells CASSSIAGENEQFF. The chain links TRBV4-3 to TRBJ2-1; the D call from TCRdb, TRBD2, cannot be confirmed without DNA. Germline V gene lookup returns CDR1 LGHNA and CDR2 YSLEER. The CDR3 runs to 14 residues.

The CDR3 loop reads CASRPHGGGEQYF. The rearrangement links TRBV28 to TRBJ2-7. Germline V gene data show CDR1 as MDHEN and CDR2 as SYDVKM. The CDR3 runs 13 residues.

The J gene is TRBJ1-4, the V gene TRBV5-1; absent DNA, TCRdb's TRBD1 call cannot be checked. The CDR3 consists of 14 residues. Germline-derived CDR1 and CDR2 are SGHRS and YFSETQ. CDR3 protein: CASSPGTGGEKLFF.

The gene calls are TRBV6-5 and TRBJ2-1; TCRdb names TRBD2, which stays unverified in the absence of DNA. This CDR3 region has 15 residues. Germline V gene sequence: CDR1 MNHEY, CDR2 SVGAGI. The CDR3 is CASNLLAGGLDEQFF.

CDR3 amino acids: CASSPQGKETQYF. V gene TRBV3-1 combines with J gene TRBJ2-5; there is no DNA to check the TCRdb D call of TRBD1. Germline values: CDR1 LGHDT, CDR2 YNNKEL (reference sequence). CDR3 length: 13 amino acids.

The chain couples TRBV5-6 to TRBJ1-5; with no DNA, the TCRdb D assignment of TRBD1 cannot be verified. The CDR3 length is 15 residues. Germline CDR1 is SGHDT and CDR2 is YYEEEE. The CDR3 reads CASSLGGILNQPQHF.

This chain uses TRBV5-1 with TRBJ2-1; the D call of TRBD2 rests on TCRdb alone, since no DNA is present to check it. This CDR3 comprises 16 residues. The germline CDR1 and CDR2 sequences are SGHRS and YFSETQ. The CDR3 loop reads CASSPRESSPYNEQFF. The whole variable domain, filled in from reference TRBV5-1 and TRBJ2-1, reads KAGVTQTPRYLIKTRGQQVTLSCSPISGHRSVSWYQQTPGQGLQFLFEYFSETQRNKGNFPGRFSGRQFSNSRSEMNVSTLELGDSALYLCASSPRESSPYNEQFFGPGTRLTVL.

The chain recombines TRBV7-8 with TRBJ2-1; there is no DNA to check the TCRdb D call of TRBD2. Germline-derived CDR1 and CDR2 are SGHVS and FQNEAQ. The CDR3 consists of 19 residues. Here the CDR3 reads CASSLASGGTLSSYNEQFF.

The rearrangement links TRBV15 to TRBJ2-7; TCRdb reports TRBD1, a call that lacks DNA to check it against. CDR3 size: 14 residues. The germline gives CDR1 LNHNV, CDR2 YYDKDF (reference sequence). The CDR3: CATSGTGDSYEQYF. The entire variable domain, with the rest obtained from reference TRBV15 and TRBJ2-7, is as follows: DAMVIQNPRYQVTQFGKPVTLSCSQTLNHNVMYWYQQKSSQAPKLLFHYYDKDFNNEADTPDNFQSRRPNTSFCFLDIRSPGLGDTAMYLCATSGTGDSYEQYFGPGTRLTVT.

The chain carries TRBV11-3 and TRBJ2-3; TCRdb designates TRBD2, a call that cannot be tested without DNA. This CDR3 has 15 residues. The germline CDR1 and CDR2 sequences are SGHNT and YENEEA. The CDR3 spells CASSLGTSGTDTQYF.

The chain recombines TRBV6-5 with TRBJ2-1. Germline CDR1 reads MNHEY; CDR2 reads SVGAGI. The CDR3 length is 13 residues. CDR3 protein: CASSFYEDNEQFF.

The chain joins TRBV20-1 to TRBJ2-7. The CDR3 is 14 amino acids. Germline CDR1 is DFQATT and CDR2 is SNEGSKA (reference sequence). The CDR3 reads CSARKIGQTYEQYF.

V gene TRBV7-3 combines with J gene TRBJ2-3; TCRdb indicates TRBD1, and absent DNA this call remains unverified. Germline V gene sequence: CDR1 SGHTA, CDR2 FQGTGA. The CDR3 has 15 residues. The CDR3 region is CASSRSSQGGDTQYF.

V is TRBV13 and J is TRBJ2-7. In germline, CDR1 is PRHDT, CDR2 FYEKMQ (reference sequence). The CDR3 extends over 12 amino acids. CDR3 residues: CASRPGLSEQYF.

The genes are TRBV4-1 and TRBJ2-3; without DNA, the TCRdb call of TRBD2 cannot be checked. The V gene's germline CDR1 is MGHRA and CDR2 YSYEKL. The CDR3 is made up of 18 amino acids. CDR3 amino acids: CASSQAVSVRISTDTQYF.

The gene calls are TRBV11-3 and TRBJ2-2; TCRdb indicates TRBD2, and absent DNA this call remains unverified. CDR1 and CDR2 (germline): SGHNT, YENEEA. The CDR3 runs to 16 residues. CDR3 sequence: CASSSRLAGVTGELFF.

CDR3 in amino acids: CASSPIGTSGYLGILTGELFF. The chain uses TRBV13 and TRBJ2-2; without DNA, the TCRdb call of TRBD2 cannot be checked. CDR3 length: 21 amino acids. Germline V lookup: CDR1 PRHDT, CDR2 FYEKMQ (reference sequence).

This clonotype is identified as medium-sized from frequency. The gene calls are TRBV7-9 and TRBJ1-2; TCRdb's assignment of TRBD1 cannot be checked, as there is no DNA. Germline CDR1 reads SEHNR; CDR2 reads FQNEAQ (reference sequence). CDR3 size: 13 residues. This CDR3 reads CASSQTGSYGYTF.